The entry below describes one TCR beta chain. This sample was taken from a study of blood T cell repertoires in COVID-19. This CDR3 contains 13 residues. CDR1 and CDR2 from the germline V gene are SGHTA and FQGNSA. V trimming: 2 bases; J trimming: 8 bases; junction bases outside the gene matches: 4. The data were produced by immunoSEQ multiplex PCR, yet TCRdb's version contains in-frame clones alone and is incomplete. The data show around 250,000 clones, almost 85% seen once. The sample was PBMCs or T cells enriched from blood (not recorded which). The chain employs TRBV7-2 and TRBJ1-2, with TRBD1 identical over 8 bases. This TCR came from a woman in her forties or fifties with acute COVID-19. CDR3 residues: CASSLNSGGGYTF. Written as DNA, the CDR3 is TGTGCCAGCAGCTTAAACTCAGGGGGCGGCTACACCTTC.